This TCR beta chain was observed in a study of regulatory T cells in long-lasting Graves disease. Study conclusions and caveats: Persistent disease preferred TRBV28, TRBJ1-2 and TRBJ2-5. Not thyroid tissue but only peripheral blood was studied.

The CDR3 totals 16 residues. According to the study, TCR beta libraries were built with iRepertoire HTBI primers and CDR3-region Arm-PCR. TCRdb fed the multiplex PCR reads into MiXCR, producing one record per CDR3 protein. The sample has 400,000 to 500,000 distinct CDR3 sequences; 20% to 25% are singletons. Note on this clonotype: Antigen specificity is unknown. A read error may be the cause here, since a much bigger clone is one base away.

Time point indicated: persistent/refractory GD, antithyroid drugs over 5 years with positive TRAb. PBMC-extracted RNA yielded the TCR library. Criteria from the American Thyroid Association guidelines were applied to diagnose Graves' disease. The chain couples TRBV12-3 or TRBV12-4 to TRBJ1-1, with 7 positions matching TRBD1. The source material was peripheral blood mononuclear cells (PBMCs), sampled when the disease was refractory, from a patient treated with antithyroid drugs. This clonotype was obtained from a female donor with Graves disease. CDR3 amino acids: CASSSQDLVTGKEASF. DNA of the CDR3: TGTGCCAGCAGTTCACAAGATTTAGTGACAGGGAAAGAAGCTTCCTTT.